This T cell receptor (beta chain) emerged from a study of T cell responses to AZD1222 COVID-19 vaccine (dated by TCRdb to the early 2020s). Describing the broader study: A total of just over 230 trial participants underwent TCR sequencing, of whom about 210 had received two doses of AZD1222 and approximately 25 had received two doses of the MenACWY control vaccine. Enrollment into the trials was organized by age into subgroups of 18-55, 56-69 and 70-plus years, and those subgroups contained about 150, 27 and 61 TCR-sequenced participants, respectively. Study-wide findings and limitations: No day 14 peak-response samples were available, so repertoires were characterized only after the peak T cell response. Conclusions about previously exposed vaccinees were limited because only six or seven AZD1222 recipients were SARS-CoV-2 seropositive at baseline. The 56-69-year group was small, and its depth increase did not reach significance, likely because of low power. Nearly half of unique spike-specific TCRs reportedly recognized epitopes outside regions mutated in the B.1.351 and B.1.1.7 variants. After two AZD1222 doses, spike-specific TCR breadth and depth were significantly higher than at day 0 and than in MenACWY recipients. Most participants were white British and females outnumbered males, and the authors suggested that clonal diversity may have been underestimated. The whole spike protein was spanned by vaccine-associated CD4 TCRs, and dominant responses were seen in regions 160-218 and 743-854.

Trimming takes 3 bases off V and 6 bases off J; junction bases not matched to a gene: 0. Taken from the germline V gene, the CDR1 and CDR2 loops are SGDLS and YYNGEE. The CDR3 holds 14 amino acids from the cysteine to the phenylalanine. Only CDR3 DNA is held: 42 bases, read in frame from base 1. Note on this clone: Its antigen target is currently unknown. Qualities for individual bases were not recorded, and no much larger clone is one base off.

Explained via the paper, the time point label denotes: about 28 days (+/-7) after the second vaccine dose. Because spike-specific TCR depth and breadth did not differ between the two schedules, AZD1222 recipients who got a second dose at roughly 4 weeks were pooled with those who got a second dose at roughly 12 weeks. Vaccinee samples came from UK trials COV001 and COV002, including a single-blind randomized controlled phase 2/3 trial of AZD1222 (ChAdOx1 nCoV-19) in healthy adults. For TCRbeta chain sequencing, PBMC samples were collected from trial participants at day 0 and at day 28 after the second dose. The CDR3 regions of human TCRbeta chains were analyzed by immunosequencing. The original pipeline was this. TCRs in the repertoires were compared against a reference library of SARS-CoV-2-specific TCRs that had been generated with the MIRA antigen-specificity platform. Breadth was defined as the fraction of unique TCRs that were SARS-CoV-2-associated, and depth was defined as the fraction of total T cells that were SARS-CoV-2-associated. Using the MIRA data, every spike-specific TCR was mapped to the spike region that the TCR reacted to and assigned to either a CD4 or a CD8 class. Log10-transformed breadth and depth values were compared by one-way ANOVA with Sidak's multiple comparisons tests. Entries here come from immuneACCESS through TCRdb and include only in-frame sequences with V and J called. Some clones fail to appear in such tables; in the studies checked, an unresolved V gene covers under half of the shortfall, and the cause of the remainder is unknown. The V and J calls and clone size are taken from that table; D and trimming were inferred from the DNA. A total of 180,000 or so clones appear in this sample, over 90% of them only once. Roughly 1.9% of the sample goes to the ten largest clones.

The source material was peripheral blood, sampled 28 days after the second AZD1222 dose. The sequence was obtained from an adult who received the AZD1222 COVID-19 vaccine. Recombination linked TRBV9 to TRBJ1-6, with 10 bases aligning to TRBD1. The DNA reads TGTGCCAGCAGCGGGACAGGGGGTAATTCACCCCTCCACTTT. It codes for CASSGTGGNSPLHF.